This TCR delta chain appears in the sequencing data of a study of γδ T cells in repeated Plasmodium falciparum infection. About the study: The natural-infection arm compared Malian children under seasonal malaria with matched Australian children. Malaria-naive adults were infected with P. falciparum NF54 four times over about 600 days. Sampling occurred at baseline, pre-infection for selected infections, and 21 days post-infection.

In this sample, this clone turned up a few times. A read error likely explains why the TCRdb protein, taken from a much larger clone, differs from this DNA's translation at residue 8; the protein shown is translated from the DNA. TCRdb re-called clones from the multiplex PCR reads via CATT. There are some 50,000 delta-chain clones in the sample; 1.6% occur only once, and 7.5% to 10% lies in the top ten. This sequence was found in a pool of human donors (malaria-infected and uninfected, not separated). Specimen: gamma-delta T cells from blood.

CDR3 residues: CALGELALPYGPYTDKLIF. The CDR3 DNA reads TGTGCTCTTGGGGAACTCGCCCTCCCGTATGGTCCGTACACCGATAAACTCATCTTT. This chain connects TRDV1 to TRDJ1; no definite D call. The J gene, left out of TCRdb, was set here by checking the DNA against germline. The CDR3 runs to 19 residues. In germline, CDR1 is TSWWSYY, CDR2 QGS. Trimming left V 0 bases short and J 0 bases short, with 20 bases between.